This TCR beta chain was sequenced for a study of blood T cell repertoires in COVID-19. Study-level background: The United States, Italy and Spain were the sources of the acute and convalescent COVID-19 samples. The analysed material was cDNA or gDNA that came from T cells, B-cell-depleted T cells, or PBMCs.

V gave up 3 bases and J gave up 0 bases, with 12 bases separating them. Germline V gene sequence: CDR1 DFQATT, CDR2 SNEGSKA (reference sequence). The CDR3 loop spans 15 amino acids. In the original processing: How many nucleated cells were present was estimated from reference gene primer amplification. Sequencing used immunoSEQ multiplex PCR; TCRdb keeps in-frame clones, though not all of them. V and J calls and clone size are copied from that table; D and trimming were computed from the DNA. Of over 120,000 clones in the sample, approximately 90% are singletons; the top ten hold 8.5% to 9%. This sequence originates from a woman aged 45-59 years with active or convalescent COVID-19. The sequencing input was peripheral blood. The rearrangement joins TRBV20-1 to TRBJ2-1, with no clear D. The CDR3 sequence: CSASTPVSSYNEQFF. The CDR3 region has the DNA TGCAGTGCTAGTACGCCCGTTAGCTCCTACAATGAGCAGTTCTTC.